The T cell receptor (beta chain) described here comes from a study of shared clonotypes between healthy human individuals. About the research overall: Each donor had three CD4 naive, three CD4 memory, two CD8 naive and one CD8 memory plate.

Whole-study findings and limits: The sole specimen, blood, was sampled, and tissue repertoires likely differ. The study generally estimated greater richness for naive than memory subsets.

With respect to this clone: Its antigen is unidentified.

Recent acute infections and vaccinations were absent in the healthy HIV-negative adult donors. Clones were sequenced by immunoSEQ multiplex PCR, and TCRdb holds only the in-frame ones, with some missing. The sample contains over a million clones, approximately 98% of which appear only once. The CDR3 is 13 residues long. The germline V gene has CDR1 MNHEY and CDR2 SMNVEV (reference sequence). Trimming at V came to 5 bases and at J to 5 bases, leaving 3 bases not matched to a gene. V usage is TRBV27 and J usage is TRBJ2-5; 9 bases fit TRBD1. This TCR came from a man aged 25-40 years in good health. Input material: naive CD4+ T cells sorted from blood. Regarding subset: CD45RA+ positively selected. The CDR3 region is CASSGTGHETQYF. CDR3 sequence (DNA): TGTGCCAGCAGTGGGACAGGGCACGAGACCCAGTACTTC.